Listed below are T cell receptor beta chains from one sample, sequenced in a study of CD8 T cells in ankylosing spondylitis. MiXCR, run by TCRdb on the 5' RACE reads, gives a single entry per CDR3 protein. The sample records fewer than 650,000 distinct CDR3 sequences, about 13% being singletons. The sequencing input was blood, either unsorted or a sorted T cell fraction (not recorded which). The origin of the receptors is a male donor with ankylosing spondylitis. CDR3s include the opening cysteine and the closing phenylalanine or tryptophan. The D gene is left open where the match is weak. Some rows mark clone size as missing; the rest say once, few, many or name a class of expanded clone.

J gene: TRBJ1-5; CDR3 length: 13; D gene: TRBD1; V gene: TRBV20-1; clone size: NA; CDR3 DNA: TGCAGTGCGGAACAGGGGGTAGGCCAGCCCCAGCATTTT; CDR3 protein: CSAEQGVGQPQHF
J gene: TRBJ2-7; CDR3 length: 15; D gene: NA; V gene: TRBV2; clone size: few; CDR3 DNA: TGTGCCAGCAGTGAACGGGGGTTCGGCTCCTACGAGCAGTACTTC; CDR3 protein: CASSERGFGSYEQYF
J gene: TRBJ2-1; CDR3 length: 15; D gene: TRBD2; V gene: TRBV12-3/TRBV12-4; clone size: few; CDR3 DNA: TGTGCCAGCAGCCGGACTAGCGGGCCAGCAAATGAGCAGTTCTTC; CDR3 protein: CASSRTSGPANEQFF
J gene: TRBJ2-2; CDR3 length: 16; D gene: TRBD2; V gene: TRBV5-1; clone size: many; CDR3 DNA: TGCGCCAGCAGCTTGGAATTAGCGGGAGCTACCGGGGAGCTGTTTTTT; CDR3 protein: CASSLELAGATGELFF
J gene: TRBJ1-2; CDR3 length: 15; D gene: NA; V gene: TRBV20-1; clone size: NA; CDR3 DNA: TGCAGTGCTATTGATTCCCAACTGGTGGTTGGTGGCTACACCTTC; CDR3 protein: CSAIDSQLVVGGYTF
J gene: TRBJ2-5; CDR3 length: 15; D gene: NA; V gene: TRBV18; clone size: few; CDR3 DNA: TGTGCCAGCTCACCACCAGGCATGACCCAAGAGACCCAGTACTTC; CDR3 protein: CASSPPGMTQETQYF
J gene: TRBJ2-3; CDR3 length: 15; D gene: TRBD2; V gene: TRBV20-1; clone size: NA; CDR3 DNA: TGCAGTGCTATACTAGCGGGAGGGCGCACAGATACGCAGTATTTT; CDR3 protein: CSAILAGGRTDTQYF
J gene: TRBJ1-1; CDR3 length: 12; D gene: NA; V gene: TRBV12-3/TRBV12-4; clone size: NA; CDR3 DNA: TGTGCCAGCAACTCGGGACACACTGAAGCTTTCTTT; CDR3 protein: CASNSGHTEAFF
J gene: TRBJ2-1; CDR3 length: 15; D gene: NA; V gene: TRBV7-6; clone size: NA; CDR3 DNA: TGTGCCAGCAGCCTAATAGGGGGGCTTTTGAGTGAGCAGTTCTTC; CDR3 protein: CASSLIGGLLSEQFF
J gene: TRBJ2-5; CDR3 length: 14; D gene: TRBD2; V gene: TRBV2; clone size: NA; CDR3 DNA: TGTGCCAGCCCTCGTGGTAGCGGGATTGAGACCCAGTACTTC; CDR3 protein: CASPRGSGIETQYF
J gene: TRBJ2-2; CDR3 length: 15; D gene: NA; V gene: TRBV5-1; clone size: NA; CDR3 DNA: TGCGCCAGCAGCTTGGGGGGGCCGCACACCGGGGAGCTGTTTTTT; CDR3 protein: CASSLGGPHTGELFF
J gene: TRBJ1-6; CDR3 length: 12; D gene: NA; V gene: TRBV12-3/TRBV12-4; clone size: few; CDR3 DNA: TGTGCCAGCAGTTCAAGGACCTTTTCCCTCCACTTT; CDR3 protein: CASSSRTFSLHF
J gene: TRBJ2-6; CDR3 length: 16; D gene: NA; V gene: TRBV6-1; clone size: NA; CDR3 DNA: TGTGCCAGCAGTCGCGGCCCGGACTCTGGGGCCAACGTCCTGACTTTC; CDR3 protein: CASSRGPDSGANVLTF
J gene: TRBJ1-5; CDR3 length: 16; D gene: NA; V gene: TRBV24-1; clone size: NA; CDR3 DNA: TGTGCCACCAGCGGACCCGGGACGCGGGGGGATCAGCCCCAGCATTTT; CDR3 protein: CATSGPGTRGDQPQHF
J gene: TRBJ1-1; CDR3 length: 16; D gene: NA; V gene: TRBV14; clone size: NA; CDR3 DNA: TGTGCCAGCAGCCAAGGCGTGTTCGAGGGGGGTACTGAAGCTTTCTTT; CDR3 protein: CASSQGVFEGGTEAFF
J gene: TRBJ1-2; CDR3 length: 14; D gene: TRBD1; V gene: TRBV6-1; clone size: NA; CDR3 DNA: TGTGCCAGCAGTGATGTCGGGACAGGGTATGGCTACACCTTC; CDR3 protein: CASSDVGTGYGYTF
J gene: TRBJ1-5; CDR3 length: 13; D gene: NA; V gene: TRBV20-1; clone size: many; CDR3 DNA: TGCAGTGCTAGAGGTTCGGTGAATCAGCCCCAGCATTTT; CDR3 protein: CSARGSVNQPQHF
J gene: TRBJ2-3; CDR3 length: 13; D gene: NA; V gene: TRBV12-3/TRBV12-4; clone size: NA; CDR3 DNA: TGTGCCAGCAGTACAACGCTCACAGATACGCAGTATTTT; CDR3 protein: CASSTTLTDTQYF
J gene: TRBJ2-3; CDR3 length: 14; D gene: NA; V gene: TRBV7-9; clone size: many; CDR3 DNA: TGTGCCAGCAGATATACGGCGGGCACAGATACGCAGTATTTT; CDR3 protein: CASRYTAGTDTQYF
J gene: TRBJ1-1; CDR3 length: 15; D gene: NA; V gene: TRBV20-1; clone size: many; CDR3 DNA: TGCAGTGCTAGACCCGCCGGACGGCCGAACACTGAAGCTTTCTTT; CDR3 protein: CSARPAGRPNTEAFF
J gene: TRBJ2-5; CDR3 length: 15; D gene: TRBD1; V gene: TRBV29-1; clone size: NA; CDR3 DNA: TGCAGCGTTCAAGGGGGACAGGCCTTGCAAGAGACCCAGTACTTC; CDR3 protein: CSVQGGQALQETQYF
J gene: TRBJ1-4; CDR3 length: 15; D gene: TRBD1; V gene: TRBV5-1; clone size: few; CDR3 DNA: TGCGCCAGCAGCAGGGACAGTGCAACTAATGAAAAACTGTTTTTT; CDR3 protein: CASSRDSATNEKLFF
J gene: TRBJ1-3; CDR3 length: 16; D gene: NA; V gene: TRBV18; clone size: few; CDR3 DNA: TGTGCCAGCTCACCTCGACAGGTCCTCTCCGGAAACACCATATATTTT; CDR3 protein: CASSPRQVLSGNTIYF
J gene: TRBJ2-1; CDR3 length: 15; D gene: NA; V gene: TRBV24-1; clone size: many; CDR3 DNA: TGTGCCACCAGTGCCATCAGGGCCGACTCGGATGAGCAGTTCTTC; CDR3 protein: CATSAIRADSDEQFF
J gene: TRBJ2-3; CDR3 length: 14; D gene: NA; V gene: TRBV11-3; clone size: many; CDR3 DNA: TGTGCCAGCAGCGATAGGACGGGCACAGATACGCAGTATTTT; CDR3 protein: CASSDRTGTDTQYF
J gene: TRBJ2-7; CDR3 length: 13; D gene: NA; V gene: TRBV30; clone size: once; CDR3 DNA: TGTGCCTGGAGTGTAGGGAGAAGCGGCGAGCAGTACTTC; CDR3 protein: CAWSVGRSGEQYF
J gene: TRBJ2-1; CDR3 length: 15; D gene: NA; V gene: TRBV20-1; clone size: NA; CDR3 DNA: TGCAGTGCTAGAGATGGGGCTTTAGTGCGAGGGGAGCAGTTCTTC; CDR3 protein: CSARDGALVRGEQFF
J gene: TRBJ2-1; CDR3 length: 14; D gene: NA; V gene: TRBV12-3/TRBV12-4; clone size: NA; CDR3 DNA: TGTGCCAGCAGTTTCATGAGCTCCTACAATGAGCAGTTCTTC; CDR3 protein: CASSFMSSYNEQFF
J gene: TRBJ1-6; CDR3 length: 16; D gene: NA; V gene: TRBV7-2; clone size: many; CDR3 DNA: TGTGCCAGCAGTAAAGCCCCGTGGCAGGGGAGTTCACCCCTCCACTTT; CDR3 protein: CASSKAPWQGSSPLHF
J gene: TRBJ1-1; CDR3 length: 14; D gene: TRBD1; V gene: TRBV6-5; clone size: NA; CDR3 DNA: TGTGCCAGCAGTTACAGGGGACAGGGTCCCCTATCTAGCTTT; CDR3 protein: CASSYRGQGPLSSF
J gene: TRBJ1-2; CDR3 length: 16; D gene: TRBD1; V gene: TRBV5-1; clone size: NA; CDR3 DNA: TGCGCCAGCAGCTTGGCATGGACAGGGGGCGACCATGGCTACACCTTC; CDR3 protein: CASSLAWTGGDHGYTF
J gene: TRBJ1-1; CDR3 length: 16; D gene: TRBD1; V gene: TRBV4-1; clone size: NA; CDR3 DNA: TGCGCCAGCAGCCCCCTAGGGGACAGGGAGAGCACTGAAGCTTTCTTT; CDR3 protein: CASSPLGDRESTEAFF
J gene: TRBJ2-7; CDR3 length: 17; D gene: NA; V gene: TRBV20-1; clone size: NA; CDR3 DNA: TGCAGTGCTAGAGATCGGGCTAGCGAGGGGATTTTCTACGAGCAGTACTTC; CDR3 protein: CSARDRASEGIFYEQYF
J gene: TRBJ2-1; CDR3 length: 14; D gene: TRBD2; V gene: TRBV20-1; clone size: NA; CDR3 DNA: TGCAGTGCCCGACTAGCGGAACCTTACAATGAGCAGTTCTTC; CDR3 protein: CSARLAEPYNEQFF
J gene: TRBJ2-2; CDR3 length: 13; D gene: NA; V gene: TRBV29-1; clone size: few; CDR3 DNA: TGCAGCGTTCAACAGGGAGGAGCCGGGGAGCTGTTTTTT; CDR3 protein: CSVQQGGAGELFF
J gene: TRBJ2-1; CDR3 length: 15; D gene: NA; V gene: TRBV12-3/TRBV12-4; clone size: few; CDR3 DNA: TGTGCCAGCAGTTTCGCGCTAGGGGGTAACAATGAGCAGTTCTTC; CDR3 protein: CASSFALGGNNEQFF
J gene: TRBJ2-1; CDR3 length: 16; D gene: TRBD1; V gene: TRBV20-1; clone size: NA; CDR3 DNA: TGCAGTGCTAGAGGTTCCGGGACAGGGGGCATAAATGAGCAGTTCTTC; CDR3 protein: CSARGSGTGGINEQFF
J gene: TRBJ1-1; CDR3 length: 14; D gene: NA; V gene: TRBV29-1; clone size: NA; CDR3 DNA: TGCAGCGTCCGGACAATCCTAGACGGCACTGAAGCTTTCTTT; CDR3 protein: CSVRTILDGTEAFF
J gene: TRBJ2-1; CDR3 length: 13; D gene: NA; V gene: TRBV11-1; clone size: many; CDR3 DNA: TGTGCCAGCAGCTTACGGATGCAAAATGAGCAGTTCTTC; CDR3 protein: CASSLRMQNEQFF
J gene: TRBJ2-1; CDR3 length: 14; D gene: TRBD2; V gene: TRBV20-1; clone size: once; CDR3 DNA: TGCAGTGCTGGTAGCGGGAGGGGACTCAATGAGCAGTTCTTC; CDR3 protein: CSAGSGRGLNEQFF
J gene: TRBJ1-2; CDR3 length: 13; D gene: NA; V gene: TRBV12-3/TRBV12-4; clone size: many; CDR3 DNA: TGTGCCAGCAGAACCTCAGGGTTCTATGGCTACACCTTC; CDR3 protein: CASRTSGFYGYTF
J gene: TRBJ2-1; CDR3 length: 17; D gene: TRBD2; V gene: TRBV12-3/TRBV12-4; clone size: few; CDR3 DNA: TGTGCCAGCAGTGGGCTAGCGGGAGGGCCCCTCTACAATGAGCAGTTCTTC; CDR3 protein: CASSGLAGGPLYNEQFF
J gene: TRBJ2-3; CDR3 length: 18; D gene: NA; V gene: TRBV2; clone size: NA; CDR3 DNA: TGTGCCAGCAGTGACTTAGGCGGGATCGGGCCGAGCACAGATACGCAGTATTTT; CDR3 protein: CASSDLGGIGPSTDTQYF
J gene: TRBJ2-2; CDR3 length: 15; D gene: NA; V gene: TRBV12-3/TRBV12-4; clone size: few; CDR3 DNA: TGTGCCAGCAGTTCGACAGTTTTGAACACCGGGGAGCTGTTTTTT; CDR3 protein: CASSSTVLNTGELFF
J gene: TRBJ2-1; CDR3 length: 16; D gene: TRBD1; V gene: TRBV7-2; clone size: NA; CDR3 DNA: TGTGCCAGCAGCTTAGTGGGGACAGGGTGGGACAATGAGCAGTTCTTC; CDR3 protein: CASSLVGTGWDNEQFF
J gene: TRBJ2-7; CDR3 length: 12; D gene: NA; V gene: TRBV2; clone size: NA; CDR3 DNA: TGTGCCAGCACCCTCTTGGCGGACGAGCAGTACTTC; CDR3 protein: CASTLLADEQYF
J gene: TRBJ2-2; CDR3 length: 14; D gene: TRBD2; V gene: TRBV12-3/TRBV12-4; clone size: NA; CDR3 DNA: TGTGCCAGCAGCCCCGCGGGGGGCACCGGGGAGCTGTTTTTT; CDR3 protein: CASSPAGGTGELFF
J gene: TRBJ1-2; CDR3 length: 14; D gene: NA; V gene: TRBV5-1; clone size: NA; CDR3 DNA: TGCGCCAGCAGCCTGAACCAGGACAGAGATGGCTACACCTTC; CDR3 protein: CASSLNQDRDGYTF
J gene: TRBJ2-1; CDR3 length: 14; D gene: TRBD2; V gene: TRBV18; clone size: NA; CDR3 DNA: TGTGCCAGCTCCCAACTAGCGGGAGGTCGTGAGCAGTTCTTC; CDR3 protein: CASSQLAGGREQFF
J gene: TRBJ2-1; CDR3 length: 17; D gene: TRBD2; V gene: TRBV12-3/TRBV12-4; clone size: NA; CDR3 DNA: TGTGCCAGCAGTCCAGCGGCATTTAGCGGGAGGGGTAATGAGCAGTTCTTC; CDR3 protein: CASSPAAFSGRGNEQFF
J gene: TRBJ2-1; CDR3 length: 15; D gene: TRBD2; V gene: TRBV12-3/TRBV12-4; clone size: many; CDR3 DNA: TGTGCCAGCAGCCCAAGGACTAGCGGTTACAATGAGCAGTTCTTC; CDR3 protein: CASSPRTSGYNEQFF